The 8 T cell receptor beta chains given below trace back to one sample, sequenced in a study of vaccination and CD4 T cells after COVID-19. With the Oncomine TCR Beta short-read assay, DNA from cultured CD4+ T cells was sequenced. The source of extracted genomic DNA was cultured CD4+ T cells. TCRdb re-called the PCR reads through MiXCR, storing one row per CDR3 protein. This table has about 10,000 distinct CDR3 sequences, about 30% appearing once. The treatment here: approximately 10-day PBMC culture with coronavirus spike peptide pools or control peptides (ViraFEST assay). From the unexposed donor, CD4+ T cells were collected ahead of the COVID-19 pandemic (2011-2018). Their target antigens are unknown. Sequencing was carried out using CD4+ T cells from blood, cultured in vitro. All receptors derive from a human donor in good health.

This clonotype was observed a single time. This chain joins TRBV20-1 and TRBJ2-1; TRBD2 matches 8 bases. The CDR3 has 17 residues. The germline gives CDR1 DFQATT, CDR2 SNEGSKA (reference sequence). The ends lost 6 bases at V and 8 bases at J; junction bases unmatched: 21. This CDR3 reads CSAPSRGSGRMGDEQFF. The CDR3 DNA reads TGCAGTGCCCCTTCGAGGGGAAGCGGGAGAATGGGCGATGAGCAGTTCTTC.

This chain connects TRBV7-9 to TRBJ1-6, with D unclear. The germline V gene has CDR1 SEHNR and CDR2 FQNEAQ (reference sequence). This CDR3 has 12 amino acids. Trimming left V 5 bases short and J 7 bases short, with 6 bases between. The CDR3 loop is CASSIINSPLHF. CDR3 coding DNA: TGTGCCAGCAGCATAATAAATTCACCCCTCCACTTT.

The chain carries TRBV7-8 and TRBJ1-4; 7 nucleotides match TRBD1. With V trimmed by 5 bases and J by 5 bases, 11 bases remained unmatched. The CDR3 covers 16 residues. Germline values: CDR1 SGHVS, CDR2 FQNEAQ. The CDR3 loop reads CASSLRQGAQNEKLFF. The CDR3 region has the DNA TGTGCCAGCAGCCTCCGACAGGGTGCACAAAATGAAAAACTGTTTTTT.

Here the CDR3 reads CAWSPPTNSPLHF. CDR3 DNA sequence: TGTGCCTGGAGTCCCCCGACTAATTCACCCCTCCACTTT. The chain combines TRBV30 with TRBJ1-6; D gene ambiguous. Germline CDR1 is GTSNPN and CDR2 is SVGIG (reference sequence). The CDR3 has 13 residues. The V and J ends lost 2 bases and 6 bases respectively, with 8 bases between them.

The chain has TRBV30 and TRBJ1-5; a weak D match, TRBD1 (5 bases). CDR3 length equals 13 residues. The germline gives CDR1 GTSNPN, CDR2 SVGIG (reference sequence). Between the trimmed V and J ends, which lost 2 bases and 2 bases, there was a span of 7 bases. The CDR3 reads CAWSSGGNQPQHF. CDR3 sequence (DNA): TGTGCCTGGAGTTCGGGGGGCAATCAGCCCCAGCATTTT. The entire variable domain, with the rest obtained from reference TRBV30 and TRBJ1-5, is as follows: SQTIHQWPATLVQPVGSPLSLECTVEGTSNPNLYWYRQAAGRGLQLLFYSVGIGQISSEVPQNLSASRPQDRQFILSSKKLLLSDSGFYLCAWSSGGNQPQHFGDGTRLSIL.

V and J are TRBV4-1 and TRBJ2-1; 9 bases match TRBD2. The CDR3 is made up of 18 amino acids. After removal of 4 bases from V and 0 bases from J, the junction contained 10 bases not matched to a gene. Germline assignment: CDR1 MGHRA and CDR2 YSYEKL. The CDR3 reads CASSPPGAGGSSYNEQFF. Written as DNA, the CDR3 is TGCGCCAGCAGCCCCCCGGGGGCGGGAGGGAGCTCCTACAATGAGCAGTTCTTC.

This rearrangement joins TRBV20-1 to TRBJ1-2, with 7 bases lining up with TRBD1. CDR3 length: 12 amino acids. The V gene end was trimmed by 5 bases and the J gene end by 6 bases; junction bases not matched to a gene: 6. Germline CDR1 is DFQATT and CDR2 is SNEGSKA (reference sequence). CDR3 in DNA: TGCAGTGCTCCAGACAGGGTTCATGGCTACACCTTC. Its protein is CSAPDRVHGYTF.

CDR3: CASSLAGGDNEQFF. CDR3 DNA sequence: TGTGCCAGCAGTTTAGCGGGAGGGGACAATGAGCAGTTCTTC. The rearrangement joins TRBV12-3 or TRBV12-4 to TRBJ2-1; 7 nucleotides align to TRBD2. V lost 0 bases, J lost 5 bases, and 1 base stayed unmatched. The CDR3 sequence is 14 residues long.